This TCR beta chain derives from a study of blood T cell repertoires in COVID-19. For the study at large: Acute-phase and convalescent COVID-19 samples originated in the United States, Italy and Spain. The analysed material was cDNA or gDNA that came from T cells, B-cell-depleted T cells, or PBMCs.

The CDR3 spans 15 residues. Trimming cost V 4 bases and J 4 bases; bases outside gene matches: 5. Germline V lookup: CDR1 SGDLS, CDR2 YYNGEE. Authors' processing steps: Amplifying reference gene primers gave estimates of nucleated cell counts. Clones were read by immunoSEQ multiplex PCR, and TCRdb kept only the in-frame ones, dropping some. V and J calls and clone size are those listed in that table; D and trimming were worked out from the DNA. Of 95,000 to 100,000 clones in the sample, about 89% were seen once. V is TRBV9 and J is TRBJ2-7; TRBD2 aligns across 13 bases. The sample taken for sequencing was peripheral blood. This TCR was recovered from a woman aged 25 to 39 with acute or convalescent COVID-19. CDR3 nucleotide sequence: TGTGCCAGCAGCCCCCGGACTAGCGGGGGTTACGAGCAGTACTTC. Translation gives CASSPRTSGGYEQYF. The full variable domain, in which reference TRBV9 and TRBJ2-7 provide the parts outside the CDR3, is DSGVTQTPKHLITATGQRVTLRCSPRSGDLSVYWYQQSLDQGLQFLIQYYNGEERAKGNILERFSAQQFPDLHSELNLSSLELGDSALYFCASSPRTSGGYEQYFGPGTRLTVT.